Listed below are T cell receptor beta chains from one sample, sequenced in a study of blood T cell repertoires in COVID-19. This table comes from immunoSEQ multiplex PCR, and its TCRdb copy is limited to in-frame clones, with some not included. The data contain approximately 140,000 clones, around nine tenths of them singletons. The sequencing sample was made of peripheral blood. The receptors stem from a man aged 50-60 years with active or convalescent COVID-19. CDR3s include the opening cysteine and the closing phenylalanine or tryptophan. The order of the fields is V gene, D gene, J gene, CDR3 DNA, CDR3 protein. A D gene is named only where the DNA matches it firmly.

TRBV25-1	TRBD1	TRBJ2-5	TGTGCCAGCAGTGCCGGACCCAGGGGGGAGACCCAGTACTTC	CASSAGPRGETQYF
TRBV9	TRBD1	TRBJ1-4	TGTGCCAGCAGCGTAGGGGACAGTAATGAAAAACTGTTTTTT	CASSVGDSNEKLFF
TRBV18	TRBD2	TRBJ2-7	TGTGCCAGCTCACTCTGGACTAGCGGGGACTCCTACGAGCAGTACTTC	CASSLWTSGDSYEQYF
TRBV9	TRBD2	TRBJ2-5	TGTGCCAGCAGCGTAGCGGGAGGGCAAGAGACCCAGTACTTC	CASSVAGGQETQYF
TRBV10-2	TRBD1	TRBJ2-7	TGCGCCAGCAGTGCGGGACAGGGGGACGAGCAGTACTTC	CASSAGQGDEQYF
TRBV2	.	TRBJ2-5	TGTGCCACTTTGCGGAGGGGAGAGACCCAGTACTTC	CATLRRGETQYF
TRBV6-6	TRBD2	TRBJ2-5	TGTGCCAGCAGTAGGACTAGCGGCAACCCAGAGACCCAGTACTTC	CASSRTSGNPETQYF
TRBV11-2	.	TRBJ2-7	TGTGCCAGCAACCCTTCGGTCTCCTACGAGCAGTACTTC	CASNPSVSYEQYF
TRBV5-6	TRBD1	TRBJ2-1	TGTGCCAGCAGCTTGGTACAGGGGATATATGAGCAGTTCTTC	CASSLVQGIYEQFF
TRBV6-5	TRBD1	TRBJ2-4	TGTGCCAGCAGTTCGGGACAGAGAACAGCCAAAAACATTCAGTACTTC	CASSSGQRTAKNIQYF